This TCR beta chain was recovered during a study of blood T cell repertoires in COVID-19. Study overall: Samples of COVID-19 (acute and convalescent) were obtained from the United States, Italy and Spain. T cells, B-cell-depleted T cells, or PBMCs provided the cDNA or gDNA that served as material.

Sequencing used immunoSEQ multiplex PCR; TCRdb keeps in-frame clones, though not all of them. The repertoire consists of 95,000 to 150,000 clones, with approximately 90% occurring once and the leading ten covering approximately 1.2%. V was shortened by 0 bases and J by 4 bases, with 10 bases between the two germline ends. This CDR3 comprises 15 residues. From germline, CDR1 is LNHDA and CDR2 SQIVND (reference sequence). The V gene is TRBV19, the J gene TRBJ2-1; perhaps TRBD2 as D (5 bases). Sequencing was performed on peripheral blood. The TCR comes from a woman over 75 with acute or convalescent COVID-19. The CDR3, as DNA: TGTGCCAGTAGTATAGAGATGCGGGTTTACAATGAGCAGTTCTTC. Translation: CASSIEMRVYNEQFF.